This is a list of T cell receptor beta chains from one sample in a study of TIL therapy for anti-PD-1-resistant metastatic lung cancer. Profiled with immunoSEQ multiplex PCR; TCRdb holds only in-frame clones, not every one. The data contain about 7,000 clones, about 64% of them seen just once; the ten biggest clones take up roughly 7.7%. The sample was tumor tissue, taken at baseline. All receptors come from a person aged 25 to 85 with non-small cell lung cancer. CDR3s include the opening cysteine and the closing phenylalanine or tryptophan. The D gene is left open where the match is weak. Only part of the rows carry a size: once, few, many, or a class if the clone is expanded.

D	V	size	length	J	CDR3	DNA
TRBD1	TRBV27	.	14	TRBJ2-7	CASSSPSMDRGQYF	TGTGCCAGCAGTTCCCCTTCCATGGACAGGGGACAGTACTTC
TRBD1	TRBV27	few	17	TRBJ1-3	CASSFRPGGFEGNTIYF	TGTGCCAGCAGTTTCCGACCAGGGGGCTTTGAAGGAAACACCATATATTTT
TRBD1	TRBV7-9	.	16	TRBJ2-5	CASSLSPTGALETQYF	TGTGCCAGCAGCTTAAGCCCGACAGGGGCTTTAGAGACCCAGTACTTC
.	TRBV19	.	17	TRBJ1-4	CASSINLRRMANEKLFF	TGTGCCAGTAGTATAAATCTTAGAAGGATGGCTAATGAAAAACTGTTTTTT
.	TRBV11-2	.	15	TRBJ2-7	CASSFTGSGPYEQYF	TGTGCCAGCAGCTTCACGGGCAGCGGGCCCTACGAGCAGTACTTC
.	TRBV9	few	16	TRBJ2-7	CASSVEAAGDTYEQYF	TGTGCCAGCAGCGTAGAAGCGGCAGGGGACACCTACGAGCAGTACTTC
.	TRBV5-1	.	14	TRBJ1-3	CASSFTSSGNTIYF	TGCGCCAGCAGCTTCACGAGCTCTGGAAACACCATATATTTT
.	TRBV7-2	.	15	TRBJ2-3	CASSLFGGKGDTQYF	TGTGCCAGCAGCTTATTCGGGGGAAAAGGAGATACGCAGTATTTT
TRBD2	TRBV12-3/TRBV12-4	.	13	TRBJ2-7	CASSRGEGYEQYF	TGTGCCAGCAGCCGGGGGGAGGGCTACGAGCAGTACTTC
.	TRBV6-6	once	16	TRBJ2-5	CASSYEGGSHKETQYF	TGTGCCAGCAGTTACGAGGGGGGATCCCATAAAGAGACCCAGTACTTC
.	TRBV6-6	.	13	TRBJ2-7	CASTSRGSYEQYF	TGTGCCAGCACTAGCAGGGGCTCCTACGAGCAGTACTTC
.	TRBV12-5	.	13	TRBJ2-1	CASGDWPYNEQFF	TGTGCTAGTGGGGACTGGCCCTACAATGAGCAGTTCTTC
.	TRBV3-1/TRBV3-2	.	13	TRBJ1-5	CASSQFGNQPQHF	TGTGCCAGCAGCCAATTTGGCAATCAGCCCCAGCATTTT
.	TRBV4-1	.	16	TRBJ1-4	CASSQAPGNYNEKLFF	TGCGCCAGCAGCCAAGCCCCAGGGAACTATAATGAAAAACTGTTTTTT